These T cell receptor beta chains were read from a single sample in a study of blood T cell repertoires in COVID-19. Here immunoSEQ multiplex PCR was the method, and the copy in TCRdb shows in-frame clones only, minus some. The sample contains just over 300,000 clones, just over 85% of which appear only once. Sequenced material: PBMCs or T cells enriched from blood (not recorded which). All receptors come from a man younger than 45 who had recovered from COVID-19. Both conserved end residues are part of each CDR3. Fields, in order: V gene, J gene, clone size, D gene, CDR3 DNA, CDR3 protein. A D gene is named only where the DNA matches it firmly. Size tells how often a clone was seen (once, few, many) or the class of an expanded clone, and some rows leave it out.

>TRBV6-5|TRBJ1-1|NA|TRBD1
TGTGCCAGCAGGTACCAGGGACAGCTGAACACTGAAGCTTTCTTT
CASRYQGQLNTEAFF
>TRBV11-3|TRBJ2-5|NA|TRBD2
TGTGCCAGCAGCTTGGTCCCGGGACTAGCGGAGAGGACCCAGTACTTC
CASSLVPGLAERTQYF
>TRBV15|TRBJ1-2|NA|NA
TGTGCCACCAGCAGAGCTACAGGGACACCGGATTATGGCTACACCTTC
CATSRATGTPDYGYTF
>TRBV29-1|TRBJ1-1|NA|NA
TGCAGCGCCGGGAATCATGGAAATAGTGAAGCTTTCTTT
CSAGNHGNSEAFF
>TRBV29-1|TRBJ2-5|few|NA
TGCAGCGGGAGGAGAGGGACACTTCTTGAGACCCAGTACTTC
CSGRRGTLLETQYF
>TRBV2|TRBJ2-5|NA|TRBD2
TGTGCCAGCAGGCTAGCGGGAGAGACCCAGTACTTC
CASRLAGETQYF
>TRBV16|TRBJ1-5|NA|NA
TGTGCCAGCAGCCAATCCCACTACCAACACAATGCCAATCAGCCCCAGCATTTT
CASSQSHYQHNANQPQHF
>TRBV21-1|TRBJ1-5|NA|NA
TGTGCCAGCTGTTCGGGGATCGATCAGCCCCAGCATTTT
CASCSGIDQPQHF
>TRBV3-1/TRBV3-2|TRBJ1-5|NA|NA
TGTGCCAGCAGCCAAGCACAGCAGCCCCAGCATTTT
CASSQAQQPQHF
>TRBV25-1|TRBJ1-2|NA|TRBD1
TGTGCCAGCAGTGAGGTCGGACAGGGGATTTATGGCTACACCTTC
CASSEVGQGIYGYTF
>TRBV29-1|TRBJ2-3|NA|TRBD1
TGCAGCTCGGGGACAGGTTCAGATACGCAGTATTTT
CSSGTGSDTQYF
>TRBV20-1|TRBJ1-2|NA|NA
TGCAGTGCTAGTAGTAGGCAGGGTGGCTACACCTTC
CSASSRQGGYTF
>TRBV5-1|TRBJ2-2|NA|NA
TGCGCCAGCAGCTTCGCGTCTCCTCGGGACACCGGGGAGCTGTTTTTT
CASSFASPRDTGELFF
>TRBV28|TRBJ1-2|NA|NA
TGTGCCAGCAGTTTTCATCAGGGAAAAAACTATGGCTACACCTTC
CASSFHQGKNYGYTF
>TRBV27|TRBJ2-3|NA|TRBD2
TGTGCCAGCACGGCCGGTAGCGGGGCGGGAGATACGCAGTATTTT
CASTAGSGAGDTQYF
>TRBV7-9|TRBJ1-3|NA|NA
TGTGCCAGCAGCTTAGCGCGGGGGTATGCTGGAAACACCATATATTTT
CASSLARGYAGNTIYF
>TRBV7-8|TRBJ1-4|NA|NA
TGTGCCAGCAGCTTAATACTATCGGGTGAAAAACTGTTTTTT
CASSLILSGEKLFF
>TRBV7-9|TRBJ2-5|NA|NA
TGTGCCAGCAGCGTCGGACGGGGGGAGACCCAGTACTTC
CASSVGRGETQYF
>TRBV6-4|TRBJ1-2|NA|NA
TGTGCCAGCAGTCTCGGGCAGGGTGGTGGCTACACCTTC
CASSLGQGGGYTF
>TRBV7-2|TRBJ2-3|few|TRBD2
TGTGCCAGCAGCTTAGACTTGGGCGGGAGCTTGGCAGATACGCAGTATTTT
CASSLDLGGSLADTQYF
>TRBV29-1|TRBJ1-2|few|TRBD1
TGCAGCGTTCCTATACAGGGGGGCCACTATGGCTACACCTTC
CSVPIQGGHYGYTF
>TRBV5-6|TRBJ2-1|NA|NA
TGTGCCAGCAGCTTGACGGTCCGCTCCTACAATGAGCAGTTCTTC
CASSLTVRSYNEQFF
>TRBV19|TRBJ2-2|NA|NA
TGTGCCAGTAGTCTGGCTAGGTCGAACACCGGGGAGCTGTTTTTT
CASSLARSNTGELFF
>TRBV6-4|TRBJ2-6|NA|NA
TGTGCCAGCAGTGACTCGACAGGTTCTGGGGCCAACGTCCTGACTTTC
CASSDSTGSGANVLTF
>TRBV24-1|TRBJ2-5|few|NA
TGTGCCACCAGTACCGGGAGTAGGGAGACCCAGTACTTC
CATSTGSRETQYF
>TRBV27|TRBJ2-6|NA|TRBD1
TGTGCCAGCAGTTCCAGGGACAGCGCCCACGTCCTGACTTTC
CASSSRDSAHVLTF
>TRBV2|TRBJ2-1|once|NA
TGTGCCAGCAGTCACGAACCCAGAAATGAGCAGTTCTTC
CASSHEPRNEQFF